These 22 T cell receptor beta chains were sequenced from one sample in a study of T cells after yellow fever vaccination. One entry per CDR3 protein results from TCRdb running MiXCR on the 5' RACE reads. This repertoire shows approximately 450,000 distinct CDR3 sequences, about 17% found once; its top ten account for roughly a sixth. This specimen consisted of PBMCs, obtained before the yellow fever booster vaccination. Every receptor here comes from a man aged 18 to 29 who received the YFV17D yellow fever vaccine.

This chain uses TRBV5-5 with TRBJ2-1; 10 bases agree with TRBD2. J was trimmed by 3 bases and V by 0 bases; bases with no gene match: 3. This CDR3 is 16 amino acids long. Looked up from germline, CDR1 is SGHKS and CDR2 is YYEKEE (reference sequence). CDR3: CASSLVASGGYNEQFF. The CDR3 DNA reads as TGTGCCAGCAGCTTGGTGGCTAGCGGGGGCTACAATGAGCAGTTCTTC.

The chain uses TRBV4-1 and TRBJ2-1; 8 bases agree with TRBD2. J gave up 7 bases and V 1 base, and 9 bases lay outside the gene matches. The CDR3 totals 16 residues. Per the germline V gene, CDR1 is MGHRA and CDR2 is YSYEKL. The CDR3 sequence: CASSQARSGGGNEQFF. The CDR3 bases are TGCGCCAGCAGCCAAGCTAGGTCGGGGGGGGGAAATGAGCAGTTCTTC.

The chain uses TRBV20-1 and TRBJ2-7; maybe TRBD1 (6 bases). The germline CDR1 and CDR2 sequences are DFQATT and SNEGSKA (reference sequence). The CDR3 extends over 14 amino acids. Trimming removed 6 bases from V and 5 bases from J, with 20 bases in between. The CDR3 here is CSARGLRGSHEQYF. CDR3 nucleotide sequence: TGCAGTGCGAGGGGCCTTAGGGGGTCCCACGAGCAGTACTTC.

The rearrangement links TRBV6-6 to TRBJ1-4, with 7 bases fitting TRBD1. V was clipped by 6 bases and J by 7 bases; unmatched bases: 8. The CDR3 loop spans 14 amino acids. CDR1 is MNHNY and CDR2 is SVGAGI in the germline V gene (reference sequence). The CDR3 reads CASSSGTDAEKLFF. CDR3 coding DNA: TGTGCCAGCAGCTCTGGGACAGACGCTGAAAAACTGTTTTTT.

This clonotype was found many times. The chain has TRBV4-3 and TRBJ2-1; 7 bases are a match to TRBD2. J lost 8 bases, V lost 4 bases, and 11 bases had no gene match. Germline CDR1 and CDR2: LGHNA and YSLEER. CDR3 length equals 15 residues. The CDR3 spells CASSPGGPEPHEQFF. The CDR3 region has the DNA TGCGCCAGCAGCCCGGGGGGACCCGAGCCCCATGAGCAGTTCTTC.

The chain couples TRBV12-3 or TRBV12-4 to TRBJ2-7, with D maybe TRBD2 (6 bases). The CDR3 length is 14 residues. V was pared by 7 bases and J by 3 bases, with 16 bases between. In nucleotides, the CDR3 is TGTGCCAGCACCCGGGACGGGGGTTACTACGAGCAGTACGTC. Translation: CASTRDGGYYEQYV.

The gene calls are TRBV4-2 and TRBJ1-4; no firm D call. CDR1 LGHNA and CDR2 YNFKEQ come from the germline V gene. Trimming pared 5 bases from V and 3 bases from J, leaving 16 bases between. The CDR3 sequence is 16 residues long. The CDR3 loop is CASSSLSQAANEKLFF. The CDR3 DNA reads TGTGCCAGCAGCTCCCTTTCCCAGGCGGCTAATGAAAAACTGTTTTTT.

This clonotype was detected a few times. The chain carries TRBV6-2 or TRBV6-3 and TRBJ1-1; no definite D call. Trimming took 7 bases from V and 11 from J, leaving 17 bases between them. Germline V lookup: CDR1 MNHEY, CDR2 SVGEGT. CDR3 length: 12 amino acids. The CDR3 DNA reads TGTGCCAGCACTCCCACCGCCGGACGGGCTTTCTTT. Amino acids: CASTPTAGRAFF.

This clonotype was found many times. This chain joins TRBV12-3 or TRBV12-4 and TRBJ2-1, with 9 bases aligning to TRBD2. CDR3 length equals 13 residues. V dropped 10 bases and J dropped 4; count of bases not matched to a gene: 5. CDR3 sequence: CANPGLAYNEQFF. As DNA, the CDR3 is TGTGCCAACCCGGGACTAGCTTACAATGAGCAGTTCTTC.

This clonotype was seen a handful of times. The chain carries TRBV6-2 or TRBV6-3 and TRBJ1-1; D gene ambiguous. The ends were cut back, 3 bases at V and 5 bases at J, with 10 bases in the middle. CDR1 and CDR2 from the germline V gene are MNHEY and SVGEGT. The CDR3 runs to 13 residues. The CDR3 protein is CASSYQARTEAFF. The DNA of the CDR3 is TGTGCCAGCAGTTATCAGGCCAGGACTGAAGCTTTCTTT.

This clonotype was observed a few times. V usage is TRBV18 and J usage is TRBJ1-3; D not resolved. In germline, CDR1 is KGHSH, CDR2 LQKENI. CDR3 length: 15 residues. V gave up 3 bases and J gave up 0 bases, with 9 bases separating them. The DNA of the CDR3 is TGTGCCAGCTCACCGAGTGCTGACTCTGGAAACACCATATATTTT. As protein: CASSPSADSGNTIYF.

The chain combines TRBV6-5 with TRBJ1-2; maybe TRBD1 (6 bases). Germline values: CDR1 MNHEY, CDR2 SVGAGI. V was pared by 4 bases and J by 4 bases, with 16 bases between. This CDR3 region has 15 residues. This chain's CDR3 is CASSSPGQTIYGYTF. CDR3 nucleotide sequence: TGTGCCAGCAGTTCCCCGGGACAAACGATCTATGGCTACACCTTC.

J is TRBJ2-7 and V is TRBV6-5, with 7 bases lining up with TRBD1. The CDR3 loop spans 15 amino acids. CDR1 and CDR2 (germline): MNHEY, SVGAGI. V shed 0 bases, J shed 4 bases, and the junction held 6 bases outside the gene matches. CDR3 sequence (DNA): TGTGCCAGCAGTTACTCAGGGGGACAGAATTACGAGCAGTACTTC. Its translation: CASSYSGGQNYEQYF.

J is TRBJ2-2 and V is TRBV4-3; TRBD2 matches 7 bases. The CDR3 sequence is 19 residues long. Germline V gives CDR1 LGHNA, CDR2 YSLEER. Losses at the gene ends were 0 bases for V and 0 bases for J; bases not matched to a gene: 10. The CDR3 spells CASSQESSGAFANTGELFF. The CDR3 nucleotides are TGCGCCAGCAGCCAAGAATCTAGCGGAGCCTTCGCGAACACCGGGGAGCTGTTTTTT.

As DNA, the CDR3 is TGTGCCAGCAGTCCCCAGTTGTATCAGCCCCAGCATTTT. Its translation is CASSPQLYQPQHF. The gene calls are TRBV12-3 or TRBV12-4 and TRBJ1-5; D unclear. Between the trimmed V and J ends, which lost 5 bases and 5 bases, there was a span of 10 bases. The CDR3 is 13 amino acids.

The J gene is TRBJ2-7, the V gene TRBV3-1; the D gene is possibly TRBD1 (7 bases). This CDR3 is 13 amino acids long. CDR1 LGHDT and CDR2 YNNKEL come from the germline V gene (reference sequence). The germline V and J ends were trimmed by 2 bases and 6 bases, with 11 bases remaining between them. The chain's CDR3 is CASSQPQGGEQYF. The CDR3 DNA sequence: TGTGCCAGCAGCCAACCGCAGGGGGGCGAGCAGTACTTC.

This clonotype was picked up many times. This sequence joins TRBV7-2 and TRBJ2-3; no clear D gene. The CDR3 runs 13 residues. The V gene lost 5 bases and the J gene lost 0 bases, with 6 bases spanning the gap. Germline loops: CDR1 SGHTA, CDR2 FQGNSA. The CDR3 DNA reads TGTGCCAGCAGCCCGACTAGCACAGATACGCAGTATTTT. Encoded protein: CASSPTSTDTQYF. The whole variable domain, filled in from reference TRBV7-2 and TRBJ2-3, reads GAGVSQSPSNKVTEKGKDVELRCDPISGHTALYWYRQSLGQGLEFLIYFQGNSAPDKSGLPSDRFSAERTGGSVSTLTIQRTQQEDSAVYLCASSPTSTDTQYFGPGTRLTVL.

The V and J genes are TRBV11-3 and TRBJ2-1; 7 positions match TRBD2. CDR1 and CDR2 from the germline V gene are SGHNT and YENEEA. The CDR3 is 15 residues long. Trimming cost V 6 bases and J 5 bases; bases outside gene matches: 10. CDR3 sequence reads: CASSPWSGGDNEQFF. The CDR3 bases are TGTGCCAGCAGTCCATGGAGTGGGGGGGACAATGAGCAGTTCTTC.

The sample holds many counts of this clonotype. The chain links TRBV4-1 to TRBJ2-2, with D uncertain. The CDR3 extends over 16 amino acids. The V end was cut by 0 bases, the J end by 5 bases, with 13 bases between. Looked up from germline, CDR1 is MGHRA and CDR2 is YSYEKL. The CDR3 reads CASSQDLVKPTGELFF. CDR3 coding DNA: TGCGCCAGCAGCCAAGATCTAGTGAAACCGACCGGGGAGCTGTTTTTT.

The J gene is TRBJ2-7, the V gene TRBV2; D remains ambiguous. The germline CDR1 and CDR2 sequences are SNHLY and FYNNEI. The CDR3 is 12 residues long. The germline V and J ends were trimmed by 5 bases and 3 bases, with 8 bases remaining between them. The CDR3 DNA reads TGTGCCAGCAGTTTCCAGGTCTACGAGCAGTACTTC. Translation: CASSFQVYEQYF.

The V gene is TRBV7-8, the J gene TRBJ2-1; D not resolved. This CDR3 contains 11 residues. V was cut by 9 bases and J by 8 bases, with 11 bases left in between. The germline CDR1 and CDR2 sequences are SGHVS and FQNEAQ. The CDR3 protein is CASTTIYEQFF. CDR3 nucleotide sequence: TGTGCCAGTACTACCATTTATGAGCAGTTCTTC.

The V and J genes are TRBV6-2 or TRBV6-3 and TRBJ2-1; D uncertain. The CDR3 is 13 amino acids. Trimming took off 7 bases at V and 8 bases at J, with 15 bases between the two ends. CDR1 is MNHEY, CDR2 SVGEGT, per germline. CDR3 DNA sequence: TGTGCCAGCACCAGGTGGGTTCGGGATGAGCAGTTCTTC. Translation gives CASTRWVRDEQFF.